This T cell receptor beta chain derives from a study of blood T cell repertoires in COVID-19. This table comes from immunoSEQ multiplex PCR, and its TCRdb copy is limited to in-frame clones, with some not included. The table has more than 150,000 clones, around four fifths seen once. CDR3 size: 16 residues. V lost 0 bases to trimming and J lost 0 bases; unmatched junction nucleotides: 2. Germline V lookup: CDR1 KGHSH, CDR2 LQKENI. Donors of Cohort 3 who recovered were those that had two negative PCRs, clearance, or symptom resolution. The chain recombines TRBV18 with TRBJ1-3; 7 nucleotides agree with TRBD1. Sample: PBMCs or T cells enriched from blood (not recorded which). The receptor was isolated from a woman between 45 and 65 years old who had recovered from COVID-19. This chain's CDR3 is CASSPPGQSSGNTIYF. The CDR3 nucleotides read TGTGCCAGCTCACCACCGGGACAGAGCTCTGGAAACACCATATATTTT. Combining the CDR3 with reference TRBV18 and TRBJ1-3 gives the whole variable domain NAGVMQNPRHLVRRRGQEARLRCSPMKGHSHVYWYRQLPEEGLKFMVYLQKENIIDESGMPKERFSAEFPKEGPSILRIQQVVRGDSAAYFCASSPPGQSSGNTIYFGEGSWLTVV.